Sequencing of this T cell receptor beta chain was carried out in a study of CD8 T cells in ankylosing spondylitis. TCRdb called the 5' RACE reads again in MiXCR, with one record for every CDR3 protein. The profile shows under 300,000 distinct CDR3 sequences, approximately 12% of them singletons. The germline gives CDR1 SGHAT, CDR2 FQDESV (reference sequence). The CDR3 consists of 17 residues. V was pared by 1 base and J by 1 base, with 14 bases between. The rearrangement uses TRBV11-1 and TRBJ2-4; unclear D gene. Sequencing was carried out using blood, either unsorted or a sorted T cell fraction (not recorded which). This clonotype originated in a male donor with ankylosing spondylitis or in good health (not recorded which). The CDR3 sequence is CASSLVTGWSAKNIQYF. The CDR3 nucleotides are TGTGCCAGCAGCTTAGTAACCGGGTGGTCGGCCAAAAACATTCAGTACTTC.